Listed here are 7 T cell receptor beta chains from one sample, sequenced in a study of T cells in Graves' hyperthyroidism and ophthalmopathy. TCR beta CDR3 regions were amplified from RNA. The HTBI primer set served for first-round RT-PCR of the TCR CDR3. Via MiXCR, TCRdb re-called the multiplex PCR reads, giving one row per CDR3 protein. The sample contains approximately 430,000 distinct CDR3 sequences, about 15% of which appear only once. The material sequenced was blood. The receptors were sampled from a woman in her late teens or twenties with Graves' hyperthyroidism.

This clonotype was detected ten times or more. The rearrangement joins TRBV28 to TRBJ2-5; D is uncertain. Germline V gene data show CDR1 as MDHEN and CDR2 as SYDVKM. This CDR3 is built from 14 residues. V was shortened by 2 bases and J by 5 bases, with 12 bases between the two germline ends. As DNA, the CDR3 is TGTGCCAGCAGTTTACAGGCCCTTCGGGAGACCCAGTACTTC. Protein product: CASSLQALRETQYF.

The sample holds many counts of this clonotype. The V and J genes are TRBV5-1 and TRBJ2-3, with 16 bases fitting TRBD2. The trim removed 4 bases at V and 6 bases at J, leaving 14 bases unmatched. The CDR3 is 19 amino acids. Germline V CDR1 and CDR2: SGHRS, YFSETQ. The CDR3 sequence is CASSQTPGLAGGVADTQYF. In DNA form, the CDR3 reads TGCGCCAGCAGCCAAACACCGGGACTAGCGGGGGGGGTGGCGGATACGCAGTATTTT. The full variable domain, completed using reference TRBV5-1 and TRBJ2-3, is KAGVTQTPRYLIKTRGQQVTLSCSPISGHRSVSWYQQTPGQGLQFLFEYFSETQRNKGNFPGRFSGRQFSNSRSEMNVSTLELGDSALYLCASSQTPGLAGGVADTQYFGPGTRLTVL.

There are many counts of this clonotype. V and J are TRBV5-1 and TRBJ1-2, with D perhaps TRBD1 (6 bases). V was pared by 0 bases and J by 9 bases, with 12 bases between. The CDR3 consists of 13 residues. The germline V gene has CDR1 SGHRS and CDR2 YFSETQ. CDR3 nucleotide sequence: TGCGCCAGCAGCTTGGCCGACAGGTATCGCTACACCTTC. Its protein is CASSLADRYRYTF. Full variable domain (remainder filled in from reference TRBV5-1 and TRBJ1-2): KAGVTQTPRYLIKTRGQQVTLSCSPISGHRSVSWYQQTPGQGLQFLFEYFSETQRNKGNFPGRFSGRQFSNSRSEMNVSTLELGDSALYLCASSLADRYRYTFGSGTRLTVV.

This clonotype was picked up many times. The rearrangement uses TRBV6-1 and TRBJ2-7; a weak D match, TRBD1 (5 bases). Deletions cut 6 bases from V and 4 bases from J, with 19 bases between. This CDR3 is built from 15 residues. Germline CDR1 is MNHNS and CDR2 is SASEGT. CDR3 nucleotide sequence: TGTGCCAGCAGCAAACGTGGGTTAGGGGTGTACGAGCAGTACTTC. Its protein product is CASSKRGLGVYEQYF.

A few counts support this clonotype. The chain joins TRBV4-1 to TRBJ1-3; 9 nucleotides line up with TRBD1. CDR1 is MGHRA, CDR2 YSYEKL, per germline. Trimming took 0 bases from V and 4 from J; bases not matched to a gene: 1. The CDR3 sequence is 15 residues long. CDR3 sequence: CASSQDGQGGNTIYF. CDR3 DNA: TGCGCCAGCAGCCAAGATGGACAGGGGGGAAACACCATATATTTT.

This clonotype was detected ten times or more. The CDR3 region has the DNA TGCAGTGCTAGAGATAGGGAGACTGAAGCTTTCTTT. This codes for CSARDRETEAFF. V is TRBV20-1 and J is TRBJ1-1; D not resolved. This CDR3 spans 12 amino acids. Trimming took 0 bases from V and 5 from J, leaving 7 bases between them. The germline CDR1 and CDR2 sequences are DFQATT and SNEGSKA (reference sequence).

This clonotype was observed at least ten times. V and J are TRBV6-5 and TRBJ2-7; the D is unclear. CDR3 size: 15 residues. The V end lost 0 bases, the J end lost 0 bases, and 9 bases lay between the germline ends. CDR1 is MNHEY, CDR2 SVGAGI, per germline. In nucleotides, the CDR3 is TGTGCCAGCAGTTACTCGATGGGCTACTCCTACGAGCAGTACTTC. As protein: CASSYSMGYSYEQYF.